The 19 T cell receptor beta chains below were found in one sample sequenced in a study of identical twins. TCRdb independently ran MiXCR on the 5' RACE reads; one entry per CDR3 protein. The table includes about 720,000 distinct CDR3 sequences, roughly 20% detected once. In addition, the sample was reused for a study of T cells expressing NK-cell markers.

Sequencing was done on a sample of PBMCs. Receptors were obtained from a woman aged 18-29 years in good health.

This clonotype came up a few times. The genes are TRBV2 and TRBJ2-3; the D gene is possibly TRBD1 (5 bases). Germline lookup yields CDR1 SNHLY and CDR2 FYNNEI. CDR3 length: 16 residues. The V end was cut by 6 bases, the J end by 4 bases, with 20 bases between. CDR3: CASSWRGRASADTQYF. The CDR3 nucleotides read TGTGCCAGCAGCTGGAGAGGCAGGGCGTCCGCAGATACGCAGTATTTT.

The V gene is TRBV13, the J gene TRBJ1-1; tentatively, D is TRBD1 (6 bases). With 2 bases removed from V and 3 bases from J, the gap between germline ends came to 16 bases. The CDR3 consists of 16 residues. Germline CDR1 PRHDT, CDR2 FYEKMQ (reference sequence). The CDR3 spells CASSLITGLLDTEAFF. CDR3 coding DNA: TGTGCCAGCAGCTTAATCACAGGGTTGCTCGACACTGAAGCTTTCTTT. Full variable domain (rest looked up from reference TRBV13 and TRBJ1-1): AAGVIQSPRHLIKEKRETATLKCYPIPRHDTVYWYQQGPGQDPQFLISFYEKMQSDKGSIPDRFSAQQFSDYHSELNMSSLELGDSALYFCASSLITGLLDTEAFFGQGTRLTVV.

The sample holds a few counts of this clonotype. This chain joins TRBV11-2 and TRBJ2-5, with 8 bases aligning to TRBD2. Germline-derived CDR1 and CDR2 are SGHAT and FQNNGV. The V segment lost 1 base and the J segment 5 bases; nucleotides outside the gene matches: 9. The CDR3 extends over 16 amino acids. The CDR3 DNA is TGTGCCAGCAGCTTAGGTAGCGGGGCCTTTGGGGAGACCCAGTACTTC. Translating it yields CASSLGSGAFGETQYF.

The rearrangement links TRBV12-3 or TRBV12-4 to TRBJ2-2, with a possible D match to TRBD2 (6 bases). This CDR3 has 14 amino acids. The V end lost 3 bases, the J end lost 7 bases, and 12 bases lay between the germline ends. The CDR3, as DNA: TGTGCCAGCAGTTTTGGAGGGAGCAGCGGGGAGCTGTTTTTT. This encodes CASSFGGSSGELFF.

This clonotype turned up a few times. The V call is TRBV5-1, the J call TRBJ2-3; D remains ambiguous. The CDR3 contains 14 residues. Germline CDR1 and CDR2: SGHRS and YFSETQ. The germline V and J ends were trimmed by 0 bases and 0 bases, with 5 bases remaining between them. The DNA for the CDR3 is TGCGCCAGCAGCTTGGTATCTAGCACAGATACGCAGTATTTT. Its protein is CASSLVSSTDTQYF.

J is TRBJ1-1 and V is TRBV20-1; 7 bases map to TRBD1. J lost 5 bases, V lost 3 bases, and 6 bases had no gene match. Germline V gene sequence: CDR1 DFQATT, CDR2 SNEGSKA (reference sequence). This CDR3 spans 13 amino acids. The CDR3, as DNA: TGCAGTGCTAGCAAGGGGGCTAGAACTGAAGCTTTCTTT. This encodes CSASKGARTEAFF.

This clonotype has a handful of counts. The CDR3 sequence is CASSFGQSNGYTF. CDR3 nucleotides: TGCGCCAGCAGCTTCGGGCAGTCCAATGGCTACACCTTC. The J gene is TRBJ1-2, the V gene TRBV5-1; D gene unclear. Germline values: CDR1 SGHRS, CDR2 YFSETQ. Trimming removed 2 bases at V and 6 bases at J, with 11 bases between. The CDR3 sequence is 13 residues long.

The chain employs TRBV3-1 and TRBJ2-2; 7 bases fit TRBD2. Germline V CDR1 and CDR2: LGHDT, YNNKEL (reference sequence). The CDR3 consists of 16 residues. V gave up 4 bases and J gave up 1 base; unmatched junction bases: 6. CDR3 in DNA: TGTGCCAGCAGCCGGGGAGCGGGGCTGAACACCGGGGAGCTGTTTTTT. It translates to CASSRGAGLNTGELFF. Combining the CDR3 with reference TRBV3-1 and TRBJ2-2 gives the whole variable domain DTAVSQTPKYLVTQMGNDKSIKCEQNLGHDTMYWYKQDSKKFLKIMFSYNNKELIINETVPNRFSPKSPDKAHLNLHINSLELGDSAVYFCASSRGAGLNTGELFFGEGSRLTVL.

As to this clonotype: This may be a read error: a much more frequent sequence differs by one nucleotide. J is TRBJ2-1 and V is TRBV24-1; the D is unclear. There are 11 residues in the CDR3. Trimming removed 4 bases from V and 6 bases from J, with 3 bases in between. CDR1 is KGHDR, CDR2 SFDVKD, per germline. CDR3 amino acids: CATSEFNEQFF. The CDR3 region has the DNA TGTGCCACCAGTGAGTTCAATGAGCAGTTCTTC.

V usage is TRBV5-1 and J usage is TRBJ2-3; TRBD2 matches 7 bases. The CDR3 sequence is 14 residues long. Germline V gene sequence: CDR1 SGHRS, CDR2 YFSETQ. The V gene end was trimmed by 1 base and the J gene end by 5 bases; junction bases not matched to a gene: 4. The CDR3 here is CASSLFKREDTQYF. The CDR3 coding sequence is TGCGCCAGCAGCTTGTTCAAGCGGGAAGATACGCAGTATTTT. Full variable domain (outside the CDR3, taken from reference TRBV5-1 and TRBJ2-3): KAGVTQTPRYLIKTRGQQVTLSCSPISGHRSVSWYQQTPGQGLQFLFEYFSETQRNKGNFPGRFSGRQFSNSRSEMNVSTLELGDSALYLCASSLFKREDTQYFGPGTRLTVL.

This clonotype came up a few times. V usage is TRBV4-2 and J usage is TRBJ2-5; 9 nucleotides line up with TRBD2. Germline CDR1 and CDR2: LGHNA and YNFKEQ. This CDR3 is built from 17 residues. Trimming took 1 base from V and 4 from J; bases not matched to a gene: 10. Here the CDR3 DNA reads TGTGCCAGCAGCCAAGGAATGGCTAGCGGGAAGGGAGAGACCCAGTACTTC. Protein product: CASSQGMASGKGETQYF.

This clonotype was recorded a few times. The chain uses TRBV4-3 and TRBJ2-1; the match to TRBD2 covers 12 bases. The CDR3 extends over 18 amino acids. CDR1 is LGHNA and CDR2 is YSLEER in the germline V gene. The V gene end was trimmed by 7 bases and the J gene end by 0 bases; junction bases not matched to a gene: 10. For the CDR3, the DNA is TGCGCCAGCACCCGAACTAGCGGGAGGTCCGGCTCCTACAATGAGCAGTTCTTC. It codes for CASTRTSGRSGSYNEQFF.

This clonotype has only a few counts. V is TRBV2 and J is TRBJ1-2; D remains unclear. CDR3 length: 15 amino acids. CDR1 is SNHLY and CDR2 is FYNNEI in the germline V gene. V lost 3 bases, J lost 2 bases, and 13 bases lay in between. The CDR3 is CASSEGVWQNYGYTF. The CDR3, as DNA: TGTGCCAGCAGTGAGGGAGTTTGGCAGAACTATGGCTACACCTTC.

A few counts support this clonotype. This sequence joins TRBV9 and TRBJ1-1; maybe TRBD1 (5 bases). V was cut by 0 bases and J by 8 bases, with 11 bases left in between. The CDR3 totals 13 residues. Per the germline V gene, CDR1 is SGDLS and CDR2 is YYNGEE. The DNA for the CDR3 is TGTGCCAGCAGCGTAGTTGGGGGAGACGAAGCTTTCTTT. Translated, it gives CASSVVGGDEAFF.

The table lists this clonotype with a few counts. The chain links TRBV29-1 to TRBJ2-7, with TRBD2 identical over 8 bases. In germline, CDR1 is SQVTM, CDR2 ANQGSEA. The CDR3 contains 13 residues. The V segment lost 4 bases and the J segment 6 bases; nucleotides outside the gene matches: 8. CDR3 region: CSVGGREGGEQYF. CDR3 bases: TGCAGCGTTGGGGGCCGGGAGGGGGGCGAGCAGTACTTC.

A few counts support this clonotype. At one end the junction does not follow the germline gene, possibly because of a read error. The rearrangement links TRBV7-7 to TRBJ2-1, with 12 bases matching TRBD2. Germline CDR1 is SSHAT and CDR2 is FNYEAQ (reference sequence). The CDR3 loop spans 16 amino acids. As DNA, the CDR3 is TGTGCTAGCAGCCGAACTAGCGGGGGGTTTTACAATGAGCAGTTCTTC. Encoded protein: CASSRTSGGFYNEQFF.

The genes are TRBV5-1 and TRBJ2-1; TRBD1 aligns across 8 bases. J lost 15 bases, V lost 4 bases, and 9 bases had no gene match. Germline values: CDR1 SGHRS, CDR2 YFSETQ. The CDR3 runs to 12 residues. CDR3: CASSLDRQGMFF. DNA for the CDR3: TGCGCCAGCAGCCTTGATCGACAGGGGATGTTCTTC.

This clonotype has just a few counts. This chain connects TRBV12-3 or TRBV12-4 to TRBJ2-1, with a possible D match to TRBD1 (5 bases). The CDR3 consists of 15 residues. The ends were cut back, 7 bases at V and 2 bases at J, with 15 bases in the middle. CDR3 amino acids: CASTSYTGTYNEQFF. The CDR3 region has the DNA TGTGCCAGCACCTCATACACAGGTACCTACAATGAGCAGTTCTTC.

The J gene is TRBJ2-2, the V gene TRBV6-2 or TRBV6-3; D perhaps matches TRBD1 (5 bases). Germline CDR1 reads MNHEY; CDR2 reads SVGEGT. Trimming stripped 6 bases from V and 3 bases from J, with 11 bases between. CDR3 size: 14 residues. As DNA, the CDR3 is TGTGCCAGCAGGAGAGACAGCTACACCGGGGAGCTGTTTTTT. It translates to CASRRDSYTGELFF.